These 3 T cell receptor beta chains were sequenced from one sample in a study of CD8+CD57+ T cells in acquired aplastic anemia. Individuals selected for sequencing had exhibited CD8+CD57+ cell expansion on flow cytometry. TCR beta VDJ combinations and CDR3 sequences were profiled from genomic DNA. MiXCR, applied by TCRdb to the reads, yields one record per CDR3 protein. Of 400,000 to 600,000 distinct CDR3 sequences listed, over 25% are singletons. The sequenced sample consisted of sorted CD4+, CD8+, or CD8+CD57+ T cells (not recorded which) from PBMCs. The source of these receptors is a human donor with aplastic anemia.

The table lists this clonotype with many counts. DNA for the CDR3: TGTGCCAGCAGCTCCCGACAGGGGCGTAACGAGCAGTACTTC. Translation: CASSSRQGRNEQYF. The gene calls are TRBV11-2 and TRBJ2-7, with 8 nucleotides matching TRBD1. There are 14 residues in the CDR3. Germline trimming cut 4 bases from V and 5 bases from J; bases unmatched to any gene: 7. Germline V gene lookup returns CDR1 SGHAT and CDR2 FQNNGV.

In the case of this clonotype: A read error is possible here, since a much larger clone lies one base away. This CDR3 is CSAATSGQETRYF. The CDR3 nucleotides are TGCAGTGCTGCGACTAGCGGCCAAGAGACCCGGTACTTC. The genes are TRBV20-1 and TRBJ2-5, with 9 bases matching TRBD2. Germline V gene data show CDR1 as DFQATT and CDR2 as SNEGSKA (reference sequence). The CDR3 totals 13 residues.

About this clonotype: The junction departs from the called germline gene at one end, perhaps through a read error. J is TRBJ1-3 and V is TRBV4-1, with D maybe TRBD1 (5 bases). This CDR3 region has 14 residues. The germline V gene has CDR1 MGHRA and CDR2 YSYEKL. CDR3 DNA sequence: TGCGCCAGCAGCCAAGATTTCGGGGGAAACACCATGTATTTT. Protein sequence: CASSQDFGGNTMYF.